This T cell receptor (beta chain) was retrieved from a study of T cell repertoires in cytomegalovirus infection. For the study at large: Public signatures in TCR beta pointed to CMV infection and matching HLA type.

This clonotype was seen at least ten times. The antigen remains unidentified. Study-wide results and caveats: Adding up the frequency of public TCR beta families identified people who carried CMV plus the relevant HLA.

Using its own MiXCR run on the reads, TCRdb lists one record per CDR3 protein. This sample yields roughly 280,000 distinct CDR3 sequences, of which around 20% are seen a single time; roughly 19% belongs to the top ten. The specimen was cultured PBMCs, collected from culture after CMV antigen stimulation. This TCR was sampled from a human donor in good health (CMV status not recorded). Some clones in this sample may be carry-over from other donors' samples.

The CDR3 sequence: CASSSAIGGNEQYF. CDR3 sequence (DNA): TGTGCCAGCAGTTCCGCCATCGGGGGCAACGAGCAGTACTTC. The gene calls are TRBV6-2 or TRBV6-3 and TRBJ2-7; D may correspond to TRBD1 or TRBD2 (6 bases each). The CDR3 consists of 14 residues. Per germline, CDR1 MNHEY and CDR2 SVGEGT. The V end was cut by 4 bases, the J end by 5 bases, with 15 bases between.